One TCR beta chain is described in this entry. Its antigen is not known. Trimming shortened V by 5 bases and J by 12 bases, and 20 bases separated the two germline ends. The V gene's germline CDR1 is SGHVS and CDR2 FQNEAQ. The CDR3 consists of 14 residues. The data derive from a study of CD4 T cells in relation to SARS-CoV-2 and coronaviruses. Background on the study: PBMCs were cultured with antigen for nine to ten days before TCR beta sequencing. Shared crossreactive spike epitopes were mapped to their HLA restriction.

Findings and caveats of the study: Memory recall responses, not primary responses primed in culture, are what the assay detects.

Roughly 10^5 naive or memory CD4+ cells were cultured with CEF peptides for approximately eleven days. The method was immunoSEQ multiplex PCR; TCRdb's version includes in-frame clones alone and lacks a portion of them. The sample records about 36,000 clones, 77% being singletons. The TCR originated in an adult with COVID-19. This chain links TRBV7-8 with TRBJ2-1; tentative D call: TRBD1 (6 bases). Sequencing was done on a sample of memory CD4+ T cells from PBMCs, cultured in vitro. CDR3 nucleotides: TGTGCCAGCAGCCTCAACTCCTTACCGACAGGGCAGTTCTTC. This encodes CASSLNSLPTGQFF.